The 16 T cell receptor beta chains presented below share a single source sample, sequenced in a study of T cells in Graves' hyperthyroidism and ophthalmopathy. Amplified TCR beta CDR3 regions derived from RNA transcripts. During a first-round RT-PCR of the TCR CDR3, the HTBI primer set was used. Via MiXCR, TCRdb re-called the multiplex PCR reads, giving one row per CDR3 protein. The repertoire holds 80,000 to 100,000 distinct CDR3 sequences, with 35% to 50% as singletons. Sequenced: peripheral blood or thyroid tissue (not recorded which). All receptors come from a woman under 40 with Graves' hyperthyroidism.

Ten or more counts support this clonotype. The chain has TRBV28 and TRBJ1-5, with D unclear. Trimming pared 1 base from V and 0 bases from J, leaving 4 bases between. The germline gives CDR1 MDHEN, CDR2 SYDVKM. This CDR3 comprises 14 residues. This chain's CDR3 is CASSLYASNQPQHF. As DNA, the CDR3 is TGTGCCAGCAGTTTATATGCTAGCAATCAGCCCCAGCATTTT.

In nucleotides, the CDR3 is TGTGCCAGCAGCGGGGGACAGGAGTATAGCAATCAGCCCCAGCATTTT. Translation gives CASSGGQEYSNQPQHF. V gene TRBV9 combines with J gene TRBJ1-5; 8 bases line up with TRBD1. Trimming at V came to 3 bases and at J to 0 bases, leaving 5 bases not matched to a gene. The CDR3 runs to 16 residues. The germline V gene has CDR1 SGDLS and CDR2 YYNGEE.

As for this clonotype: Because it lacks the conserved phenylalanine or tryptophan at the end, this CDR3 is likely a read error. The DNA is left out, because the CDR3 cannot be placed on it with certainty; the CDR3 is given as TCRdb lists it. This sequence joins TRBV4-1 and TRBJ2-6; the table's D gene call, TRBD2, was not cross checked with the DNA. Counting both end residues, the CDR3 totals 9 amino acids. CDR1 and CDR2 (germline): MGHRA, YSYEKL. The CDR3 here is CASSQGSAS.

This clonotype occurred many times. This chain joins TRBV7-9 and TRBJ2-7, with TRBD1 matching over 7 bases. The CDR3 sequence is 16 residues long. V dropped 8 bases and J dropped 2; count of bases not matched to a gene: 15. Germline V CDR1 and CDR2: SEHNR, FQNEAQ (reference sequence). The CDR3 region has the DNA TGTGCCAGCTCCCCCCAATCCGGGACAGACGCCTACGAGCAGTACTTC. It translates to CASSPQSGTDAYEQYF.

J is TRBJ2-7 and V is TRBV19, with 13 bases that match TRBD2. The germline gives CDR1 LNHDA, CDR2 SQIVND (reference sequence). V shed 3 bases and J 2 bases; nucleotides not matched to a gene: 7. The CDR3 runs 17 residues. CDR3 residues: CASSISGTSGVAYEQYF. The CDR3 DNA is TGTGCCAGTAGTATCTCCGGGACTAGCGGGGTGGCCTACGAGCAGTACTTC.

The chain has TRBV7-2 and TRBJ2-6, with a possible D match to TRBD2 (5 bases). V lost 5 bases, J lost 11 bases, and 19 bases lay in between. This CDR3 comprises 15 residues. Germline V gene data show CDR1 as SGHTA and CDR2 as FQGNSA. CDR3 DNA: TGTGCCAGCAGCCGAATTGCGCAACTAGAAGACGTCCTGACTTTC. Its translation is CASSRIAQLEDVLTF.

This clonotype is medium-sized by share. V usage is TRBV7-8 and J usage is TRBJ2-5; 7 positions match TRBD2. The germline V gene has CDR1 SGHVS and CDR2 FQNEAQ. V gave up 2 bases and J gave up 4 bases; unmatched junction bases: 7. CDR3 length: 15 amino acids. The chain's CDR3 is CASSLFGGSTETQYF. The CDR3 DNA is TGTGCCAGCAGCTTATTCGGCGGGAGCACAGAGACCCAGTACTTC.

This clonotype came up many times. The genes are TRBV20-1 and TRBJ1-4; possibly TRBD1 for D (5 bases). The CDR3 runs to 14 residues. Germline CDR1 is DFQATT and CDR2 is SNEGSKA (reference sequence). V gave up 0 bases and J gave up 6 bases, with 11 bases separating them. The CDR3 spells CSARDRGGDEKLFF. CDR3 nucleotide sequence: TGCAGTGCTAGAGACCGGGGAGGGGATGAAAAACTGTTTTTT.

This clonotype is medium-sized. The rearrangement links TRBV12-3 or TRBV12-4 to TRBJ1-5; D uncertain. The ends were cut back, 3 bases at V and 0 bases at J, with 9 bases in the middle. The CDR3 extends over 15 amino acids. CDR3 DNA sequence: TGTGCCAGCAGTTTCGAGGGTTATAGCAATCAGCCCCAGCATTTT. Translation: CASSFEGYSNQPQHF.

The chain uses TRBV7-9 and TRBJ2-7, with TRBD2 matching 11 bases. CDR3 length equals 15 residues. Trimming cost V 6 bases and J 2 bases; bases outside gene matches: 6. Germline-derived CDR1 and CDR2 are SEHNR and FQNEAQ (reference sequence). The CDR3 nucleotides are TGTGCCAGCAGTCATTTAGCGGGAGGGCCCTACGAGCAGTACTTC. Translated: CASSHLAGGPYEQYF.

This chain uses TRBV2 with TRBJ2-7, with 11 nucleotides matching TRBD2. Germline CDR1 SNHLY, CDR2 FYNNEI. CDR3 length: 17 residues. J was trimmed by 4 bases and V by 3 bases; bases with no gene match: 11. The CDR3, as DNA: TGTGCCAGCAGTGAGGCCCTCGGTAGCGGGAGGGGTTACGAGCAGTACTTC. Protein sequence: CASSEALGSGRGYEQYF.

The chain employs TRBV10-3 and TRBJ1-1, with TRBD1 as a possible D gene (5 bases). The CDR3 consists of 13 residues. From germline, CDR1 is ENHRY and CDR2 SYGVKD. V was trimmed by 3 bases and J by 3 bases, leaving 8 bases between them. The DNA of the CDR3 is TGTGCCATCAGTGACAGGGCGGACACTGAAGCTTTCTTT. Its translation: CAISDRADTEAFF.

The J gene is TRBJ1-4, the V gene TRBV20-1; D is perhaps TRBD1 (5 bases). Trimming cost V 0 bases and J 8 bases, with 10 bases left between them. The CDR3 is made up of 13 amino acids. Looked up from germline, CDR1 is DFQATT and CDR2 is SNEGSKA (reference sequence). The CDR3 DNA sequence: TGCAGTGCTAGAGATCCGCGGGGGGAAAAACTGTTTTTT. Translation gives CSARDPRGEKLFF.

This clonotype was found once. This CDR3 is missing its conserved last phenylalanine or tryptophan, likely due to a read error. It is unclear where the CDR3 begins or ends on the DNA, so no DNA is shown, and the CDR3 is as TCRdb lists it. This chain links TRBV9 with TRBJ1-5. With termini counted, the CDR3 has 14 amino acids. Germline-derived CDR1 and CDR2 are SGDLS and YYNGEE. CDR3 sequence: CASSFHGFNQPQLC.

This clonotype was seen only a few times. This chain joins TRBV27 and TRBJ2-7; 8 bases agree with TRBD1. Per the germline V gene, CDR1 is MNHEY and CDR2 is SMNVEV (reference sequence). The CDR3 contains 13 residues. J gave up 5 bases and V 6 bases, and 6 bases lay outside the gene matches. CDR3 region: CASRAQGDNEQYF. The DNA of the CDR3 is TGTGCCAGCAGGGCACAGGGGGATAACGAGCAGTACTTC.

This clonotype was found many times. V gene TRBV20-1 combines with J gene TRBJ2-2; 8 positions match TRBD2. The V gene end was trimmed by 5 bases and the J gene end by 7 bases; junction bases not matched to a gene: 12. The V gene's germline CDR1 is DFQATT and CDR2 SNEGSKA (reference sequence). The CDR3 consists of 15 residues. The CDR3 DNA reads TGCAGTGCTGATAAAGGAGCGGGAGCTGGCGGGGAGCTGTTTTTT. Translating it yields CSADKGAGAGGELFF.